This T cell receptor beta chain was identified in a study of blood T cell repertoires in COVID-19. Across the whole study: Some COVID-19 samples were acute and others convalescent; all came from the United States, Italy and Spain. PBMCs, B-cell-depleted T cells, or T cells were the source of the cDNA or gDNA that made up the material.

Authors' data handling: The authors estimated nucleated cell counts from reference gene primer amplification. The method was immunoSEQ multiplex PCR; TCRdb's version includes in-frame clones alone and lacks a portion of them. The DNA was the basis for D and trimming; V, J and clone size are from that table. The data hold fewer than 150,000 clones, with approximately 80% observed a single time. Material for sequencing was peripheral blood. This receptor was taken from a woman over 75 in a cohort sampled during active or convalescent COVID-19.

CDR3 coding DNA: TGTGCCAGCAGCTTATGGATGACAGGGGGCAGGTACAATGAGCAGTTCTTC. This codes for CASSLWMTGGRYNEQFF. This chain uses TRBV5-6 with TRBJ2-1; 10 positions match TRBD1. This CDR3 has 17 residues. V trimming: 2 bases; J trimming: 4 bases; junction bases outside the gene matches: 9. Germline values: CDR1 SGHDT, CDR2 YYEEEE.